The 10 T cell receptor beta chains listed next were all sequenced from one sample in a study of monozygotic twins with cystic fibrosis. Method: immunoSEQ multiplex PCR; TCRdb's copy keeps in-frame clones and lacks some. This table holds 17,000 or so clones, 90% to 97% found once. Input material: blood. Receptors were obtained from a girl aged 2 to 9 with cystic fibrosis.

CDR3 region: CASSVADQSSYNSPLHF. CDR3 nucleotides: TGTGCCAGCAGCGTAGCGGACCAGAGCTCCTATAATTCACCCCTCCACTTT. V and J are TRBV9 and TRBJ1-6; D is unresolved. CDR1 is SGDLS, CDR2 YYNGEE, per germline. With 0 bases removed from V and 0 bases from J, the gap between germline ends came to 10 bases. The CDR3 has 17 residues.

A remark on this clone: An end of the junction differs from the germline gene, which may be a read error. CDR3 protein: CATSWTGEGTEAFF. CDR3 bases: TGCGCCACCAGCTGGACAGGGGAAGGCACTGAAGCTTTCTTT. The rearrangement links TRBV4-3 to TRBJ1-1, with TRBD1 identical over 9 bases. CDR3 length equals 14 residues. Germline V gives CDR1 LGHNA, CDR2 YSLEER.

The genes are TRBV7-6 and TRBJ1-5; 7 bases match TRBD1. Germline assignment: CDR1 SGHVS and CDR2 FNYEAQ. CDR3 length: 14 residues. The J segment lost 7 bases and the V segment lost 3 bases, leaving 6 bases of the junction unmatched. CDR3 bases: TGTGCCAGCAGCTTGACAGGGTTCGGGCAGCCCCAGCATTTT. Protein product: CASSLTGFGQPQHF.

This chain joins TRBV11-2 and TRBJ2-2; no definite D call. The V gene lost 1 base and the J gene lost 4 bases, with 13 bases spanning the gap. This CDR3 is built from 16 residues. CDR1 is SGHAT, CDR2 FQNNGV, per germline. The CDR3 DNA sequence: TGTGCCAGCAGCTTAGTAGGCGGCAGAACCACCGGGGAGCTGTTTTTT. Protein sequence: CASSLVGGRTTGELFF.

The chain combines TRBV4-3 with TRBJ2-1; 7 positions match TRBD1. The CDR3 covers 19 residues. Germline CDR1 LGHNA, CDR2 YSLEER. Losses at the gene ends were 0 bases for V and 0 bases for J; bases not matched to a gene: 11. The CDR3 DNA follows: TGCGCCAGCAGCCAAGAATTCGTCGGGACAGACGGCTCCTACAATGAGCAGTTCTTC. It is translated as CASSQEFVGTDGSYNEQFF.

This clone was picked up one time. The chain carries TRBV6-5 and TRBJ1-2; no clear D. The V gene lost 6 bases and the J gene lost 4 bases, with 12 bases spanning the gap. This CDR3 has 13 amino acids. Per the germline V gene, CDR1 is MNHEY and CDR2 is SVGAGI. The CDR3 DNA reads TGTGCCAGCAGACTCCCGGGAGCCTATGGCTACACCTTC. Protein: CASRLPGAYGYTF.

The rearrangement links TRBV15 to TRBJ2-3; TRBD2 is a possible D gene (5 bases). The CDR3 runs 16 residues. CDR1 LNHNV and CDR2 YYDKDF come from the germline V gene (reference sequence). V was trimmed by 0 bases and J by 3 bases, leaving 13 bases between them. This CDR3 reads CATSRDRGLTTDTQYF. The CDR3 DNA reads as TGTGCCACCAGCAGAGATCGGGGTTTGACGACAGATACGCAGTATTTT.

In this sample, this clone turned up once. CDR3 sequence (DNA): TGTGCCAGCAGTCGAGGACAACAGCCCCAGCATTTT. Its translation is CASSRGQQPQHF. This rearrangement joins TRBV28 to TRBJ1-5; perhaps TRBD1 as D (5 bases). Trimming removed 5 bases at V and 7 bases at J, with 9 bases between. Germline CDR1 MDHEN, CDR2 SYDVKM. The CDR3 has 12 residues. The complete variable domain, with remaining parts taken from reference TRBV28 and TRBJ1-5, reads DVKVTQSSRYLVKRTGEKVFLECVQDMDHENMFWYRQDPGLGLRLIYFSYDVKMKEKGDIPEGYSVSREKKERFSLILESASTNQTSMYLCASSRGQQPQHFGDGTRLSIL.

The J gene is TRBJ1-5, the V gene TRBV7-9, with unresolved D. Germline CDR1 reads SEHNR; CDR2 reads FQNEAQ (reference sequence). CDR3 length equals 16 residues. The ends were cut back, 4 bases at V and 9 bases at J, with 22 bases in the middle. CDR3 DNA: TGTGCCAGCAGCTCCTTGGCGGAGACTTCATCAGTGCCCCAGCATTTT. This codes for CASSSLAETSSVPQHF.

The chain links TRBV4-3 to TRBJ1-2, with no clear D. Germline CDR1 is LGHNA and CDR2 is YSLEER. The V end was cut by 4 bases, the J end by 2 bases, with 11 bases between. CDR3 length: 14 amino acids. CDR3 sequence (DNA): TGCGCCAGCAGCCCCGGTGAGGGCAACTATGGCTACACCTTC. This encodes CASSPGEGNYGYTF.